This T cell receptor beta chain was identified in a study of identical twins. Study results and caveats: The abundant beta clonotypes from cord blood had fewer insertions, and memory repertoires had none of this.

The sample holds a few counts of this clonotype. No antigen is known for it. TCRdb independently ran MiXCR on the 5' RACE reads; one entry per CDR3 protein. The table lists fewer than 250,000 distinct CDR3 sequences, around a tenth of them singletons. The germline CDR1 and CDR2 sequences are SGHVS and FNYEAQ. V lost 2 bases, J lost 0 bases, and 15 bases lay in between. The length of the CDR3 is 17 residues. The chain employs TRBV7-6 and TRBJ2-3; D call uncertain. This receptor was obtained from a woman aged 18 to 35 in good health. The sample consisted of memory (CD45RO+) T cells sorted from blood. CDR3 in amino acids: CASSLRAGQASTDTQYF. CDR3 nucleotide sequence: TGTGCCAGCAGCTTAAGGGCTGGGCAGGCGAGCACAGATACGCAGTATTTT.